This T cell receptor (beta chain) was sequenced during a study of CD8 T cells in ankylosing spondylitis. Unmatched junction bases numbered 6, after V lost 5 bases and J lost 4 bases. This CDR3 is built from 14 residues. Germline lookup yields CDR1 LGHDT and CDR2 YNNKEL (reference sequence). This clonotype has more than one count but fewer than ten. From the 5' RACE reads, TCRdb called clonotypes with MiXCR, one entry per CDR3 protein. The repertoire holds around 340,000 distinct CDR3 sequences, with roughly 22% as singletons. The receptor's source is a male donor with ankylosing spondylitis or in good health (not recorded which). The rearrangement joins TRBV3-1 to TRBJ1-2, with 8 bases identical to TRBD1. The sample comprised blood, either unsorted or a sorted T cell fraction (not recorded which). CDR3 DNA sequence: TGTGCCAGCAGCGGACAGGGTTTGAGCTATGGCTACACCTTC. Amino acid sequence: CASSGQGLSYGYTF.